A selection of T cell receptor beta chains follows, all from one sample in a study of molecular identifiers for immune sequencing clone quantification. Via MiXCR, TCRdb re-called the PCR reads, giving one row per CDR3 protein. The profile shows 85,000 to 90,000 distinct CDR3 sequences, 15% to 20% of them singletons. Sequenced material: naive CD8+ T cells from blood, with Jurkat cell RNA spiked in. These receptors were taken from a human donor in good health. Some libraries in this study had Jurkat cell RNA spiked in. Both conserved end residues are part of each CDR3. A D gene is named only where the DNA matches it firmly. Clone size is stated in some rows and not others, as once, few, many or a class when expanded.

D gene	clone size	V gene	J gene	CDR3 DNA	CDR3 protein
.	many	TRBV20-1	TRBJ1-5	TGCAGTGCTAGAGTACTCATCGACAGCAATCAGCCCCAGCATTTT	CSARVLIDSNQPQHF
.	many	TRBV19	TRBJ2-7	TGTGCCAGTAGTCTGGCCGTCGGTGAGGGTGCCTACGAGCAGTACTTC	CASSLAVGEGAYEQYF
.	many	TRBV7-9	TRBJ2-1	TGTGCCAGCAGTTTACCCCCCCGGATCGGTAATGAGCAGTTCTTC	CASSLPPRIGNEQFF
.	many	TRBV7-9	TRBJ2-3	TGTGCCAGCAGCCCCCGATATGTTGATGTGGGAACTAGCACAGATACGCAGTATTTT	CASSPRYVDVGTSTDTQYF
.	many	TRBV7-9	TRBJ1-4	TGTGCCAGCAGCGGCTCCGAGACGGTTAATGAAAAACTGTTTTTT	CASSGSETVNEKLFF
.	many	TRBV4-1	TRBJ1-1	TGCGCCAGCAGCCAAGATGAGGAGGGCCCAAACACTGAAGCTTTCTTT	CASSQDEEGPNTEAFF
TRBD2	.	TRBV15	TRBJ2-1	TGTGCCACCAGCGCCCAGGGACTAGCGGGAGCCTACAATGAGCAGTTCTTC	CATSAQGLAGAYNEQFF
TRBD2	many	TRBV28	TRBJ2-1	TGTGCCAGCAGACTAGCGGGAGTCAACAATGAGCAGTTCTTC	CASRLAGVNNEQFF
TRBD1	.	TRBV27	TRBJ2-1	TGTGCCAGCAGCCCTTTAGGGACAGGGACCTTCTACAATGAGCAGTTCTTC	CASSPLGTGTFYNEQFF
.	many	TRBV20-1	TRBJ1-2	TGCAGTGCTAGTCCCGCCAGCTATGGCTACACCTTC	CSASPASYGYTF
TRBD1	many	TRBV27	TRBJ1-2	TGTGCCAGCAGTGTAAGGGGGCGCGACTATGGCTACACCTTC	CASSVRGRDYGYTF